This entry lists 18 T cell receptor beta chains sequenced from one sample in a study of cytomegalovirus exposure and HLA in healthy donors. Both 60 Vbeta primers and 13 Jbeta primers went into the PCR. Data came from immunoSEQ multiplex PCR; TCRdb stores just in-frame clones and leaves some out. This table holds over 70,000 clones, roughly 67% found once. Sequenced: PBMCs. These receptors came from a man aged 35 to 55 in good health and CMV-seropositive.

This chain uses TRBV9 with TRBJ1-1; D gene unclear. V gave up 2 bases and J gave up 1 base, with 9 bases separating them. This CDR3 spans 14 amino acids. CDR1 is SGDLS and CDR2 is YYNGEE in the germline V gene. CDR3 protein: CASSVRATNTEAFF. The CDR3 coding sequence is TGTGCCAGCAGCGTGAGGGCAACGAACACTGAAGCTTTCTTT.

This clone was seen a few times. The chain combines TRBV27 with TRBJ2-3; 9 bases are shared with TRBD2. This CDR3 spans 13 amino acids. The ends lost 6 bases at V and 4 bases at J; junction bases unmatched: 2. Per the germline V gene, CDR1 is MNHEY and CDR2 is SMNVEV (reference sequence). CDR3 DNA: TGTGCCAGCAGGAAGCGGGAGGCAGATACGCAGTATTTT. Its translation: CASRKREADTQYF.

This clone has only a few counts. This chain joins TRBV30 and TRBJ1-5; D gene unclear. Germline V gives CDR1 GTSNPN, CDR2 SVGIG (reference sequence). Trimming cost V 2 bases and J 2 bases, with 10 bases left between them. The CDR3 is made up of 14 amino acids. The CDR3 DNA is TGTGCCTGGAGTAGAGGGAGCGGCAATCAGCCCCAGCATTTT. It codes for CAWSRGSGNQPQHF.

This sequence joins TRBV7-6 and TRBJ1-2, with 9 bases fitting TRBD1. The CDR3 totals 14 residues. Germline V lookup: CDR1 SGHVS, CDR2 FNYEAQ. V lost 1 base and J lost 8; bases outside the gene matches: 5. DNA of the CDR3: TGTGCCAGCAGCTTAGGAGACAGGGGGTCCGGCTACACCTTC. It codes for CASSLGDRGSGYTF.

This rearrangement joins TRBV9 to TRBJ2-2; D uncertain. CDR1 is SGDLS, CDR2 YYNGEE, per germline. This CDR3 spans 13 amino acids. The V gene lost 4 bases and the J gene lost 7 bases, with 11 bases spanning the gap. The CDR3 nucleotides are TGTGCCAGCAGCAACCCCGAGGTCGGGGAGCTGTTTTTT. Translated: CASSNPEVGELFF.

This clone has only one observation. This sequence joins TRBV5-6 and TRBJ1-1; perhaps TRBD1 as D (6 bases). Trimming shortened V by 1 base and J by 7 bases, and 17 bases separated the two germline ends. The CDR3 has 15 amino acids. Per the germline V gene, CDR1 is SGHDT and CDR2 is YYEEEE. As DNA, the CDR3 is TGTGCCAGCAGCTTGTGGACAGCTGAAAGGGGTGAAGCTTTCTTT. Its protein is CASSLWTAERGEAFF. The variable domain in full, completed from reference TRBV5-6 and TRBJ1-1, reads DAGVTQSPTHLIKTRGQQVTLRCSPKSGHDTVSWYQQALGQGPQFIFQYYEEEERQRGNFPDRFSGHQFPNYSSELNVNALLLGDSALYLCASSLWTAERGEAFFGQGTRLTVV.

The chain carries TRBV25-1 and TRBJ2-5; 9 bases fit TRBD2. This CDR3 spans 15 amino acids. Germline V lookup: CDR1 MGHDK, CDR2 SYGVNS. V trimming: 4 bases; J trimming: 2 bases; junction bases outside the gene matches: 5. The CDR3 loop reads CASSALAGRQETQYF. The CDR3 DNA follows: TGTGCCAGCAGTGCGCTAGCGGGGCGACAAGAGACCCAGTACTTC.

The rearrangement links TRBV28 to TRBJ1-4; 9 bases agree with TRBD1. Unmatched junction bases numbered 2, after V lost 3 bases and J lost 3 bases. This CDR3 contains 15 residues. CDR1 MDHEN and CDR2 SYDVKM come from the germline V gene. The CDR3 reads CASSLTGGSNEKLFF. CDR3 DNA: TGTGCCAGCAGTTTGACAGGGGGATCTAATGAAAAACTGTTTTTT.

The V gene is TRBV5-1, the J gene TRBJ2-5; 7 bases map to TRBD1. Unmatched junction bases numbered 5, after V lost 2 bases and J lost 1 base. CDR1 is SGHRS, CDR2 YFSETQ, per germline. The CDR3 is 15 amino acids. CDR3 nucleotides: TGCGCCAGCAGCTTTCAGACAGGGCCCCAAGAGACCCAGTACTTC. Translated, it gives CASSFQTGPQETQYF.

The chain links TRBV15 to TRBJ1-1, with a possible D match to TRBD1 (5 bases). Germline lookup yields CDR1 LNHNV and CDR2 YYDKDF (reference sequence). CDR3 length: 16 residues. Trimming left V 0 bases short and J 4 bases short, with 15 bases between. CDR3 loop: CATSREGPNFPTEAFF. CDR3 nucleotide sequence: TGTGCCACCAGCAGAGAGGGGCCAAACTTTCCCACTGAAGCTTTCTTT. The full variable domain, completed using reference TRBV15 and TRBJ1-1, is DAMVIQNPRYQVTQFGKPVTLSCSQTLNHNVMYWYQQKSSQAPKLLFHYYDKDFNNEADTPDNFQSRRPNTSFCFLDIRSPGLGDTAMYLCATSREGPNFPTEAFFGQGTRLTVV.

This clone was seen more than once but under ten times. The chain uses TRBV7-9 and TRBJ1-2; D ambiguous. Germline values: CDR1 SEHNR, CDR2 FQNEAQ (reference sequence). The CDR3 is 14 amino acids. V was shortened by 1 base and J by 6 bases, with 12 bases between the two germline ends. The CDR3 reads CASSLGGMRDGYTF. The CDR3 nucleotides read TGTGCCAGCAGCTTAGGGGGAATGAGGGATGGCTACACCTTC.

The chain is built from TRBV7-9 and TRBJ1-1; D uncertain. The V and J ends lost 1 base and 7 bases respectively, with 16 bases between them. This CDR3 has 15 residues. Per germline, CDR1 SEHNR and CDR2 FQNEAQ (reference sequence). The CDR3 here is CASSLGTTLRSEAFF. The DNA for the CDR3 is TGTGCCAGCAGCTTAGGCACCACGCTAAGAAGTGAAGCTTTCTTT.

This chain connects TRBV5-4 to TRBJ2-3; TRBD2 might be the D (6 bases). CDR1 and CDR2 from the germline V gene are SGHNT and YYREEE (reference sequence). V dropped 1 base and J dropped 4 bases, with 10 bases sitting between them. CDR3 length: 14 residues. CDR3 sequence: CASSLRWRADTQYF. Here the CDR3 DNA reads TGTGCCAGCAGCTTGAGGTGGAGGGCAGATACGCAGTATTTT.

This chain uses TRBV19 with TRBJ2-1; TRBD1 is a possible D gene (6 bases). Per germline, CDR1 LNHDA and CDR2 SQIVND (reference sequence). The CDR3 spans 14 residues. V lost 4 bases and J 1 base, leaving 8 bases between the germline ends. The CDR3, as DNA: TGTGCCAGTAGTAACAGGGTGTCCTACAATGAGCAGTTCTTC. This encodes CASSNRVSYNEQFF. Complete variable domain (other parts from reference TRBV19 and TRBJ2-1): DGGITQSPKYLFRKEGQNVTLSCEQNLNHDAMYWYRQDPGQGLRLIYYSQIVNDFQKGDIAEGYSVSREKKESFPLTVTSAQKNPTAFYLCASSNRVSYNEQFFGPGTRLTVL.

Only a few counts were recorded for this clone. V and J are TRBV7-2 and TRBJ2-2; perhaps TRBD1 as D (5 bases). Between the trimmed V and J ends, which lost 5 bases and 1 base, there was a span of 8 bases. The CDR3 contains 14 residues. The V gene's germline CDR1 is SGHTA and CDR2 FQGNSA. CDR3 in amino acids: CASSRGMNTGELFF. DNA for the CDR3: TGTGCCAGCAGCAGGGGCATGAACACCGGGGAGCTGTTTTTT.

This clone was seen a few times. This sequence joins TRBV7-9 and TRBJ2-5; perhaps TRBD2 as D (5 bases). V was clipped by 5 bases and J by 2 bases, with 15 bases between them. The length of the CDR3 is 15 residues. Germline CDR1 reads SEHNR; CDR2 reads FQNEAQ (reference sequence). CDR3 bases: TGTGCCAGCAGCCAACCACTAGTCTCGCAAGAGACCCAGTACTTC. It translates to CASSQPLVSQETQYF.

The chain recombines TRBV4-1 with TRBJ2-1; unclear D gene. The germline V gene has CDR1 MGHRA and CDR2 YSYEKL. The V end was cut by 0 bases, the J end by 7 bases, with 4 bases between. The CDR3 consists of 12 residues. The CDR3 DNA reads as TGCGCCAGCAGCCAAGATTCAAATGAGCAGTTCTTC. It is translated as CASSQDSNEQFF.

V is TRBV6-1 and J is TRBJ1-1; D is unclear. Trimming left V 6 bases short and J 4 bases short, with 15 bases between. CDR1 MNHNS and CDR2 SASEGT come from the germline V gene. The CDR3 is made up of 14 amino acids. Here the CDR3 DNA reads TGTGCCAGCAGAGTAGTTACGGGTGGCACTGAAGCTTTCTTT. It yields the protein CASRVVTGGTEAFF.